Reported below is one T cell receptor beta chain. Its antigen is undetermined. Four PCR rounds used nested alpha and beta constant region primers plus the SP2 primer. Alpha and beta constant region primers primed reverse transcription for blood and skin samples. Each CDR3 protein is one row after TCRdb ran MiXCR on the 5' RACE reads. The sample comprises about 62,000 distinct CDR3 sequences, under 10% of which are singletons, and around 21% rests with the top ten. This specimen belongs to a study of naive and memory T cell subsets. Study results and caveats: The RNA method is potentially sensitive to activation and differentiation changes.

Trimming stripped 1 base from V and 2 bases from J, with 6 bases between. The CDR3 totals 15 residues. An oligonucleotide containing a UMI was ligated to the 3' end of TCR cDNA. Whole-blood samples were around 2.3 ml of peripheral blood from healthy adult volunteers. Unsorted total RNA, about 1 to 1000 ng, was DNase treated before reverse transcription. The clonotype comes from a female donor in good health. The chain combines TRBV12-3 or TRBV12-4 with TRBJ2-6; D ambiguous. The CDR3 DNA follows: TGTGCCAGCAGTTTAGACGGGCCTGGGGCCAACGTCCTGACTTTC. It yields the protein CASSLDGPGANVLTF.